The rows below give T cell receptor beta chains drawn from one sample of a study of blood T cell repertoires in COVID-19. Assay: immunoSEQ multiplex PCR; the TCRdb copy retains only in-frame clones and omits some. The repertoire holds fewer than 140,000 clones, about 84% seen once, with 11% to 15% in the top ten. The sample comprised peripheral blood. The receptors were gathered from a woman aged 55 to 70 with acute or convalescent COVID-19. CDR3s include the opening cysteine and the closing phenylalanine or tryptophan. The order of the fields is D gene, J gene, V gene, clone size, CDR3 protein, CDR3 DNA. D genes are given only for firm matches. Clone sizes are given selectively: once, few, many, or a class where the clone is expanded.

>NA|TRBJ1-6|TRBV6-2/TRBV6-3|NA
CASSHGLSQKNSPLHF
TGTGCCAGCAGCCATGGATTATCACAGAAAAATTCACCCCTCCACTTT
>TRBD1|TRBJ1-1|TRBV30|NA
CAWSNGRRTGLAEAFF
TGTGCCTGGAGTAACGGACGTAGGACAGGGTTGGCTGAAGCTTTCTTT
>TRBD1|TRBJ1-4|TRBV3-1/TRBV3-2|NA
CASSQDRYRGLIDEKLFF
TGTGCCAGCAGCCAAGATCGGTACAGGGGGCTGATCGATGAAAAACTGTTTTTT
>TRBD1|TRBJ2-7|TRBV4-1|few
CASSAGTELSYEQYF
TGCGCCAGCAGCGCAGGGACAGAACTCTCCTACGAGCAGTACTTC
>TRBD1|TRBJ1-2|TRBV4-1|NA
CASSQEGQASLYGYTF
TGCGCCAGCAGCCAAGAGGGACAGGCGTCCCTATATGGCTACACCTTC
>NA|TRBJ1-2|TRBV30|NA
CALNRESLLYGYTF
TGTGCCTTAAACAGGGAGTCCCTTCTCTATGGCTACACCTTC
>NA|TRBJ2-3|TRBV19|NA
CASSMGTGLSTDTQYF
TGTGCCAGTAGTATGGGGACTGGACTTAGCACAGATACGCAGTATTTT
>TRBD2|TRBJ2-1|TRBV10-3|NA
CAISGGGNSYNEQFF
TGTGCCATCAGTGGGGGGGGGAACTCCTACAATGAGCAGTTCTTC
>TRBD1|TRBJ1-6|TRBV2|once
CASSDKLGQAGSPLHF
TGTGCCAGCAGTGATAAATTAGGACAGGCCGGCTCACCCCTCCACTTT
>NA|TRBJ1-1|TRBV20-1|NA
CSGTPNTEAFF
TGCAGTGGGACACCGAACACTGAAGCTTTCTTT
>NA|TRBJ1-1|TRBV5-4|NA
CASSRPSTANTEAFF
TGTGCCAGCAGCCGACCTTCGACAGCAAACACTGAAGCTTTCTTT
>TRBD1|TRBJ2-7|TRBV18|NA
CASSPPMGQGGEQYF
TGTGCCAGCTCACCACCTATGGGACAGGGAGGCGAGCAGTACTTC
>TRBD2|TRBJ2-1|TRBV5-1|many
CASSKDSGRLGNEQFF
TGCGCCAGCAGCAAAGACAGCGGGAGGCTGGGGAATGAGCAGTTCTTC